This TCR beta chain originates from a study of T cell responses to AZD1222 COVID-19 vaccine. In this sample, this clone turned up once. Its target is unknown. J was trimmed by 1 base and V by 5 bases; bases with no gene match: 2. Germline V gives CDR1 LNHDA, CDR2 SQIVND (reference sequence). The CDR3 runs to 14 residues. The assay was immunoSEQ multiplex PCR, and TCRdb's table has in-frame clones only and misses some. The sample records about 110,000 clones, 87% being singletons. Study observations and caveats: At baseline, seropositivity was found in only a handful of AZD1222 recipients.

The chain has TRBV19 and TRBJ1-5, with TRBD1 matching 7 bases. The starting material was peripheral blood, obtained 28 days after the second AZD1222 dose. The receptor's source is an adult who received the AZD1222 COVID-19 vaccine. The CDR3 coding sequence is TGTGCCAGTAGTGTGACAGGGAGCAATCAGCCCCAGCATTTT. This translates into CASSVTGSNQPQHF.